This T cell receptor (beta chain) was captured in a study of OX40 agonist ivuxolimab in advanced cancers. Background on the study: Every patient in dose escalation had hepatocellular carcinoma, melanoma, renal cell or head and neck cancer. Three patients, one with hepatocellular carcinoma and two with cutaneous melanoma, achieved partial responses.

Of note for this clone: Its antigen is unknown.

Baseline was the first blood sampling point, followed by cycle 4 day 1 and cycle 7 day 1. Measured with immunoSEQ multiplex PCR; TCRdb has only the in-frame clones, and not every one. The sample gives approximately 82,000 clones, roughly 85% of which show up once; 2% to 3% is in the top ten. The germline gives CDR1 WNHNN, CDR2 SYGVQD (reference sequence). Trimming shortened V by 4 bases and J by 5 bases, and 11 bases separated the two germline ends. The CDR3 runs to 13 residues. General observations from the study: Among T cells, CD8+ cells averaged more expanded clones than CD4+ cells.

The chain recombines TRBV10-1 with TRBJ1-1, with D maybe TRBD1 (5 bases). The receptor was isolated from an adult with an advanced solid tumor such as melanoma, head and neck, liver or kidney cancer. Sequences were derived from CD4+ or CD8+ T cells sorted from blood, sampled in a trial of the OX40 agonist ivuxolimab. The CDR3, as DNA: TGCGCCAGCAGTGGGCAGGGTGAAACTGAAGCTTTCTTT. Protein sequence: CASSGQGETEAFF.